This T cell receptor (beta chain) appears in the sequencing data of a study of cytomegalovirus exposure and HLA in healthy donors. Broader study findings: Sequencing likely caused a cluster of highly shared sequence variants. Highest at DRB1 and lowest at HLA-C, TCR association rates differed among HLA loci in a later analysis.

V was shortened by 0 bases and J by 0 bases, with 14 bases between the two germline ends. This CDR3 contains 17 residues. Germline V CDR1 and CDR2: SGHNT, YYREEE (reference sequence). Primers: 60 Vbeta forward and 13 Jbeta reverse. Sequencing used immunoSEQ multiplex PCR; TCRdb keeps in-frame clones, though not all of them. The sample includes around 150,000 clones, around four fifths of them seen just once. This clone was picked up one time. The antigen remains undetermined. At collection, donors were nominally healthy, but unrecorded immune exposures were probable. The rearrangement uses TRBV5-4 and TRBJ2-3; TRBD2 might be the D (5 bases). Sample: PBMCs. This sequence was found in a man aged 18 to 29 in good health and CMV-seronegative. This CDR3 reads CASSLGGIASSTDTQYF. The DNA for the CDR3 is TGTGCCAGCAGCTTGGGAGGGATCGCTTCTAGCACAGATACGCAGTATTTT.